This entry is about one T cell receptor (beta chain). Its antigen is still unknown. This sample stems from a study of cytomegalovirus exposure and HLA in healthy donors. Findings and limits, study-wide: It was reported that the classifier diagnosed cytomegalovirus status with high specificity and sensitivity in both the original and validation cohorts. Within an earlier analysis, most TCR beta V segments proved productive either about 87% or about 30% of the time. Later genetic work tied a missense DCLRE1C variant to beta-chain V and J trimming. Despite most TCR sequences being rare, some public TCRs occurred in many donors.

13 Jbeta primers and 60 Vbeta primers were used for the PCR. The repertoire was sequenced with immunoSEQ multiplex PCR; TCRdb's copy has only in-frame clones and lacks some. The table has roughly 100,000 clones, 77% seen once. Sequenced material: PBMCs. The sequence derives from a woman aged 40 to 55 in good health and CMV-seronegative.

The CDR3 spells CASSEVGNRGLTSGNTIYF. The CDR3 coding sequence is TGTGCCAGCAGTGAAGTGGGTAACAGGGGCCTTACCTCTGGAAACACCATATATTTT. The chain employs TRBV6-1 and TRBJ1-3, with 7 nucleotides matching TRBD1. The CDR3 runs 19 residues. Germline values: CDR1 MNHNS, CDR2 SASEGT. Trimming at V came to 1 base and at J to 0 bases, leaving 12 bases not matched to a gene.